The source of this T cell receptor beta chain is a study of Ad26.COV2.S vaccination and SARS-CoV-2 variants. As for the study in general: COV1001, an Ad26.COV2.S trial, supplied this vaccine-arm donor.

The count of this clone is one. The CDR3 has 16 residues. From germline, CDR1 is LNHDA and CDR2 SQIVND (reference sequence). J gave up 5 bases and V 2 bases, and 11 bases lay outside the gene matches. Using immunoSEQ multiplex PCR, the repertoire was profiled, and TCRdb retains in-frame clones only, with some absent. The profile covers more than 300,000 clones, with about 89% appearing a single time and roughly 4.8% taken by the ten largest. Noted treatment: roughly 18 received Ad26.COV2.S at low or high dose, single or two shots; roughly five received placebo; per-sample allocation not given. All samples were drawn on day 63, counting from the first vaccine or placebo injection.

Sequencing was performed on peripheral blood, taken in a trial of Ad26.COV2.S vaccine versus placebo. V gene TRBV19 combines with J gene TRBJ1-1, with 7 nucleotides matching TRBD1. The receptor was isolated from a person aged 18-65 years who received the Ad26.COV2.S COVID-19 vaccine or a placebo. Here the CDR3 reads CASSINYVQGRTEAFF. The CDR3 nucleotides read TGTGCCAGTAGTATAAATTACGTACAGGGGCGGACTGAAGCTTTCTTT.